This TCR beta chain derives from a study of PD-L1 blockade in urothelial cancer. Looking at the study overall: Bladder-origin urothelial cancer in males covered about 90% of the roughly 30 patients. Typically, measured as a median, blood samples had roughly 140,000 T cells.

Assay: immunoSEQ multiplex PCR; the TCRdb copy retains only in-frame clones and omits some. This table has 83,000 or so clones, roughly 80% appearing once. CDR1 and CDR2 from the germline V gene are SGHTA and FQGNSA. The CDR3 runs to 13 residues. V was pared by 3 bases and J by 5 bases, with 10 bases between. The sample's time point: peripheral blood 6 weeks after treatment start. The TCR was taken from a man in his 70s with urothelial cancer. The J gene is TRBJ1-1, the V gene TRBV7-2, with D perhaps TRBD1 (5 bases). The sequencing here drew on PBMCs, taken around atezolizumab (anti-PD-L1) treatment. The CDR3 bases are TGTGCCAGCAGCTTTTCAGGGAAGACTGAAGCTTTCTTT. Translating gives CASSFSGKTEAFF.